This TCR beta chain was sequenced for a study of shared clonotypes between healthy human individuals. At the level of the study: In total, the donors were two women and a few men aged 18 to 49.

Overall study findings and caveats: Sequencing depth was a factor that was expected to affect clonotype sharing among donors.

Concerning this clone itself: What it binds is unknown.

V dropped 1 base and J dropped 9; count of bases not matched to a gene: 17. The CDR3 runs to 17 residues. Per the germline V gene, CDR1 is SGHAT and CDR2 is FQNNGV. The authors split each subset's genomic DNA evenly across several immunoSEQ plates. The assay was immunoSEQ multiplex PCR, and TCRdb's table has in-frame clones only and misses some. The data show 450,000 to 600,000 clones, about 80% seen once. The study drew all its donors from Caucasian adults living in Nashville, Tennessee. This rearrangement joins TRBV11-2 to TRBJ2-5; TRBD2 matches at 7 bases. The receptor comes from a middle-aged woman in good health. Some clones in this sample may be carry-over from other donors' samples. The sample comprised PBMCs. CDR3 bases: TGTGCCAGCAGCTTAGGGGGCGGCGGGGGATCATACGGGTCCCAGTACTTC. Its translation: CASSLGGGGGSYGSQYF. The whole variable domain, remainder taken from reference TRBV11-2 and TRBJ2-5, is EAGVAQSPRYKIIEKRQSVAFWCNPISGHATLYWYQQILGQGPKLLIQFQNNGVVDDSQLPKDRFSAERLKGVDSTLKIQPAKLEDSAVYLCASSLGGGGGSYGSQYFGPGTRLLVL.